These 15 T cell receptor beta chains originate from one sample sequenced in a study of control samples from healthy donors and cancer patients. Produced via immunoSEQ multiplex PCR; TCRdb's table is partial and in-frame only. The table includes about 85,000 clones, roughly 91% detected once. The sequencing sample was made of blood. Receptor source: a woman aged 60-75 years in good health.

The rearrangement uses TRBV7-2 and TRBJ1-6; D uncertain. This CDR3 region has 19 residues. The V and J ends lost 5 bases and 4 bases respectively, with 24 bases between them. CDR1 SGHTA and CDR2 FQGNSA come from the germline V gene. The CDR3 region has the DNA TGTGCCAGCAGCCCTACCGGGAGGACCTGGAGATTTTATAATTCACCCCTCCACTTT. Translation: CASSPTGRTWRFYNSPLHF.

CDR3 coding DNA: TGTGCCAGCAGCAACCGGGACAGGGGGGAGCAGTACTTC. Amino acid sequence: CASSNRDRGEQYF. The gene calls are TRBV3-1 (or the pseudogene TRBV3-2) and TRBJ2-7; 11 nucleotides align to TRBD1. The V segment lost 5 bases and the J segment 7 bases; nucleotides outside the gene matches: 4. CDR1 and CDR2 (germline): LGHDT, YNNKEL (reference sequence). The CDR3 runs to 13 residues.

The genes are TRBV5-1 and TRBJ1-1, with 9 bases lining up with TRBD1. Trimming took 4 bases from V and 1 from J; bases not matched to a gene: 2. The CDR3 totals 14 residues. The germline V gene has CDR1 SGHRS and CDR2 YFSETQ. The CDR3: CASSKGQGNTEAFF. Written as DNA, the CDR3 is TGCGCCAGCAGCAAGGGACAGGGGAACACTGAAGCTTTCTTT.

The rearrangement joins TRBV19 to TRBJ1-5; D perhaps matches TRBD1 (5 bases). CDR1 LNHDA and CDR2 SQIVND come from the germline V gene (reference sequence). The CDR3 is made up of 16 amino acids. V was pared by 6 bases and J by 0 bases, with 15 bases between. The CDR3 sequence: CASRIWTTGSNQPQHF. The CDR3 DNA follows: TGTGCCAGTAGGATATGGACAACGGGTAGCAATCAGCCCCAGCATTTT.

This rearrangement joins TRBV4-2 to TRBJ2-7; D might be TRBD2 (6 bases). V was clipped by 1 base and J by 5 bases, with 9 bases between them. This CDR3 has 13 amino acids. The V gene's germline CDR1 is LGHNA and CDR2 YNFKEQ. CDR3 DNA sequence: TGTGCCAGCAGCCAAGGGTGGGAGGACGAGCAGTACTTC. Residues: CASSQGWEDEQYF.

The V call is TRBV2, the J call TRBJ1-2; weak D call: TRBD1 (6 bases). This CDR3 comprises 14 residues. V lost 3 bases, J lost 7 bases, and 15 bases lay in between. Germline CDR1 reads SNHLY; CDR2 reads FYNNEI. The CDR3 region is CASSDRAGVGGYTF. The DNA of the CDR3 is TGTGCCAGCAGTGACCGGGCAGGGGTCGGTGGCTACACCTTC.

The chain joins TRBV6-2 or TRBV6-3 to TRBJ1-1; D gene unclear. V was cut by 4 bases and J by 0 bases, with 9 bases left in between. Per the germline V gene, CDR1 is MNHEY and CDR2 is SVGEGT. This CDR3 has 14 residues. The CDR3 nucleotides read TGTGCCAGCAGTTCTCGAGGGTTGAACACTGAAGCTTTCTTT. It translates to CASSSRGLNTEAFF.

The J gene is TRBJ2-4, the V gene TRBV2; 13 positions agree with TRBD2. The CDR3 extends over 18 amino acids. Losses at the gene ends were 2 bases for V and 4 bases for J; bases not matched to a gene: 8. Germline V gives CDR1 SNHLY, CDR2 FYNNEI. As DNA, the CDR3 is TGTGCCAGCAGTGAATTGGAACTAGCGGGGGGGAATAAAAACATTCAGTACTTC. Translated: CASSELELAGGNKNIQYF.

This rearrangement joins TRBV7-2 to TRBJ2-2, with TRBD1 matching over 10 bases. The CDR3 consists of 16 residues. Germline V CDR1 and CDR2: SGHTA, FQGNSA. V shed 1 base, J shed 5 bases, and the junction held 4 bases outside the gene matches. The CDR3: CASSLGDRGGTGELFF. In DNA form, the CDR3 reads TGTGCCAGCAGCTTAGGGGACAGGGGCGGTACCGGGGAGCTGTTTTTT.

The chain carries TRBV28 and TRBJ2-7; TRBD2 matches 8 bases. Germline values: CDR1 MDHEN, CDR2 SYDVKM. V gave up 4 bases and J gave up 11 bases; unmatched junction bases: 13. CDR3 length equals 14 residues. The CDR3 loop is CASSSGVPGGDEYF. The CDR3 nucleotides read TGTGCCAGCAGTTCCGGGGTACCGGGAGGGGACGAGTACTTC.

This clone was counted between two and nine times. The chain is built from TRBV10-3 and TRBJ1-4; D unclear. The CDR3 covers 14 residues. V dropped 3 bases and J dropped 0 bases, with 5 bases sitting between them. Germline CDR1 is ENHRY and CDR2 is SYGVKD. The CDR3: CAISDRATNEKLFF. The CDR3 DNA reads TGTGCCATCAGTGATAGAGCAACTAATGAAAAACTGTTTTTT.

The rearrangement uses TRBV7-3 and TRBJ2-2, with D perhaps matching TRBD2 (5 bases). V lost 5 bases and J lost 5, with 12 bases in between. Germline lookup yields CDR1 SGHTA and CDR2 FQGTGA. There are 14 residues in the CDR3. In DNA, the CDR3 is TGTGCCAGCAGCGTAGAACGGGGAACCGGGGAGCTGTTTTTT. Translated: CASSVERGTGELFF.

This clone appeared once. The CDR3 protein is CSAFTGSAFF. CDR3 sequence (DNA): TGCAGTGCTTTTACAGGGTCGGCTTTCTTT. This rearrangement joins TRBV20-1 to TRBJ1-1; possible D gene TRBD1, 6 bases. Trimming stripped 5 bases from V and 11 bases from J, with 12 bases between. The CDR3 has 10 residues. The germline V gene encodes CDR1 DFQATT and CDR2 SNEGSKA (reference sequence).

By sample fraction, this clone is medium-sized. This chain links TRBV3-1 (or the pseudogene TRBV3-2) with TRBJ2-7, with TRBD1 identical over 8 bases. Trimming removed 3 bases from V and 0 bases from J; junction bases left unmatched: 10. The germline V gene encodes CDR1 LGHDT and CDR2 YNNKEL (reference sequence). The CDR3 contains 17 residues. The CDR3 DNA follows: TGTGCCAGCAGCCAGGCAGGGGGCAATCCTGTCTCCTACGAGCAGTACTTC. Protein sequence: CASSQAGGNPVSYEQYF.

This chain links TRBV30 with TRBJ2-2; no reliable D call. The CDR3 has 18 residues. Germline CDR1 and CDR2: GTSNPN and SVGIG (reference sequence). V shed 3 bases and J shed 4 bases, with 24 bases lying between them. The DNA of the CDR3 is TGTGCCTGGAGCCGGCTCGGAGACCTTAAGAACCCCACCGGGGAGCTGTTTTTT. Translating it yields CAWSRLGDLKNPTGELFF.